This TCR beta chain was documented in a study of cytomegalovirus exposure and HLA in healthy donors. Study-level results: In a later analysis, common viral pathogens appeared linked to several of the most significant clusters.

PCR involved 60 Vbeta and 13 Jbeta primers. Some clones are missing from TCRdb's copy, which holds only in-frame ones; the method was immunoSEQ multiplex PCR. Of approximately 120,000 clones listed, over 70% are singletons. In this sample, this clone turned up a few times. The antigen is undetermined. This sequence originates from a female donor in good health and CMV-seronegative. Sequenced: PBMCs.

CDR3 nucleotide sequence: TGTGCCAGCAGCCTCCCCAGGGAAAAACTGTTTTTT. Translated, it gives CASSLPREKLFF. The rearrangement joins TRBV7-9 to TRBJ1-4; D is ambiguous. The CDR3 covers 12 residues. Per germline, CDR1 SEHNR and CDR2 FQNEAQ (reference sequence). V lost 5 bases and J lost 8, with 9 bases in between.